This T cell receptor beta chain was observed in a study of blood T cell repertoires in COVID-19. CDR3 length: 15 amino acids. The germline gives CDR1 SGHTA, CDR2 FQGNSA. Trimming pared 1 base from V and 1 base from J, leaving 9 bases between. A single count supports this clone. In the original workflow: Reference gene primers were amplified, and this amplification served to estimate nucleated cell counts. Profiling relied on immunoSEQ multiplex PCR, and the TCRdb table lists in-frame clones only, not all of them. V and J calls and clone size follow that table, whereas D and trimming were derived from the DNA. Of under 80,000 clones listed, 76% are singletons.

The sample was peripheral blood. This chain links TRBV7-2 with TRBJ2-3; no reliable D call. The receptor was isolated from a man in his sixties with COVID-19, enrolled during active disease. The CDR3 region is CASSLVGYGTDTQYF. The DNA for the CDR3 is TGTGCCAGCAGCTTAGTGGGCTACGGCACAGATACGCAGTATTTT.